The present T cell receptor (beta chain) was sequenced within a study of tissue T cells after allogeneic stem cell transplantation. The study, taken as a whole, reports: Sampling depth was limited, and the cohort was small and clinically varied.

In germline, CDR1 is SGHAT, CDR2 FQNNGV. CDR3 length: 16 residues. Losses at the gene ends were 4 bases for V and 4 bases for J; bases not matched to a gene: 12. TCRdb's copy holds only in-frame clones and misses some; the assay was immunoSEQ multiplex PCR. Of some 43,000 clones listed, 80% to 95% are singletons. Comment on this clone: Its target is not known.

This sequence joins TRBV11-2 and TRBJ2-5; 7 nucleotides match TRBD2. This TCR came from a woman between 35 and 70 years old who later had graft-versus-host disease after an allogeneic stem cell transplant. The specimen was blood, collected before transplantation. The DNA of the CDR3 is TGTGCCAGCAGCTCCCAGAGCCGGGACTATCGAGAGACCCAGTACTTC. This translates into CASSSQSRDYRETQYF.